The 8 T cell receptor beta chains below all came from one sample that was sequenced in a study of T cell clonality in common variable immunodeficiency. TCRdb's table, derived via immunoSEQ multiplex PCR, lists solely in-frame clones and lacks some. The counts give approximately 75,000 clones, none of them seen only once; 0.65% to 0.8% is held by the top ten. Input material: peripheral blood mononuclear cells. These receptors were collected from a person between 18 and 69 years old in good health.

This clone was counted ten times or more. The CDR3 is cut off 3 residues early in the read; its end comes from the germline J gene. The V call is TRBV7-2, the J call TRBJ1-3; D remains ambiguous. CDR3 length equals 13 residues. Trimming pared 2 bases from V and 3 bases from J, leaving 5 bases between. Germline CDR1 is SGHTA and CDR2 is FQGNSA. CDR3 bases read: TGTGCCAGCAGCTTAAGGCTTGGAAACACC. This sequence encodes CASSLRLGNT. The complete CDR3 protein is CASSLRLGNTIYF. The whole variable domain, filled in from reference TRBV7-2 and TRBJ1-3, reads GAGVSQSPSNKVTEKGKDVELRCDPISGHTALYWYRQSLGQGLEFLIYFQGNSAPDKSGLPSDRFSAERTGGSVSTLTIQRTQQEDSAVYLCASSLRLGNTIYFGEGSWLTVV.

This clone was observed a handful of times. The read halts 3 residues ahead of the CDR3 end, with the missing end drawn from the germline J gene. This chain joins TRBV10-2 and TRBJ2-5; D may be TRBD1 (5 bases). The CDR3 runs to 15 residues. CDR1 and CDR2 (germline): WSHSY, SAAADI. The V end was cut by 5 bases, the J end by 0 bases, with 13 bases between. The CDR3 loop is CASSISDSHQETQYF. The CDR3 DNA, read in part, is TGCGCCAGCAGTATCTCTGACAGCCACCAAGAGACC.

On this clone itself: The read finishes 3 residues shy of the CDR3 end, and the germline J gene is used to complete it. The V gene is TRBV7-9, the J gene TRBJ2-7, with 10 bases that match TRBD2. The CDR3 has 15 amino acids. CDR1 and CDR2 (germline): SEHNR, FQNEAQ (reference sequence). With 4 bases clipped from V and 2 bases from J, the junction kept 5 bases outside the gene matches. The sequenced CDR3 bases are TGTGCCAGCAGCTCGCCGACTAGCGGGCCCTACGAG. Encoded protein: CASSSPTSGPYE. The full CDR3 sequence reads CASSSPTSGPYEQYF.

This clone was recorded at least ten times. The part of the CDR3 DNA that was read is TGTGCCAGCAGACCCGCCTCAGTCGACACTGAA. This sequence encodes CASRPASVDTE. The full CDR3 sequence reads CASRPASVDTEAFF. This chain links TRBV5-6 with TRBJ1-1; D is ambiguous. The read comes to an end 3 residues before the CDR3 does, leaving the germline J gene to fill in the end. The V gene's germline CDR1 is SGHDT and CDR2 YYEEEE. V lost 5 bases, J lost 3 bases, and 14 bases lay in between. The length of the CDR3 is 14 residues.

Ten or more counts support this clone. The CDR3 end is not reached by the read, which stops 3 residues before it; the germline J gene fills it in. The chain recombines TRBV18 with TRBJ1-5; unclear D gene. V was cut by 3 bases and J by 0 bases, with 12 bases left in between. Germline V lookup: CDR1 KGHSH, CDR2 LQKENI. The CDR3 has 16 amino acids. CDR3 bases read: TGTGCCAGCTCACCGTGGCGGGTAAATAGCAATCAGCCC. It yields the protein CASSPWRVNSNQP. The complete CDR3 sequence is CASSPWRVNSNQPQHF.

This clone was observed at least ten times. With the read ending 3 residues before the CDR3 end, the germline J gene is used to fill in that end. The chain is built from TRBV5-1 and TRBJ1-6; 9 positions agree with TRBD1. Germline CDR1 SGHRS, CDR2 YFSETQ. The CDR3 loop spans 16 amino acids. The J segment lost 5 bases and the V segment lost 4 bases, leaving 7 bases of the junction unmatched. CDR3 DNA (partial): TGCGCCAGCAGCATCGGACAGGGGACCAATAATTCACCC. Its translation: CASSIGQGTNNSP. The full CDR3 protein is CASSIGQGTNNSPLHF.

This clone was seen repeatedly, ten times or more. Read coverage stops 3 residues before the CDR3 terminus; the germline J gene supplies the remainder. This rearrangement joins TRBV20-1 to TRBJ2-1; D unresolved. The ends were cut back, 3 bases at V and 0 bases at J, with 6 bases in the middle. This CDR3 contains 13 residues. The V gene's germline CDR1 is DFQATT and CDR2 SNEGSKA (reference sequence). The sequenced CDR3 bases are TGCAGTGCTAGGACTCGCTCCTACAATGAG. Encoded protein: CSARTRSYNE. The CDR3 in full is CSARTRSYNEQFF.

This clone showed up many times. The sequence runs out 3 residues before the end of the CDR3; the remainder is reconstructed from the germline J gene. This chain joins TRBV20-1 and TRBJ2-7; 9 positions agree with TRBD2. Germline values: CDR1 DFQATT, CDR2 SNEGSKA (reference sequence). V trimming: 5 bases; J trimming: 4 bases; junction bases outside the gene matches: 9. The CDR3 consists of 14 residues. Incomplete CDR3 DNA: TGCAGTGCTTCGCGACTAGCGGCCGGGTACGAG. As protein: CSASRLAAGYE. The entire CDR3 reads CSASRLAAGYEQYF.